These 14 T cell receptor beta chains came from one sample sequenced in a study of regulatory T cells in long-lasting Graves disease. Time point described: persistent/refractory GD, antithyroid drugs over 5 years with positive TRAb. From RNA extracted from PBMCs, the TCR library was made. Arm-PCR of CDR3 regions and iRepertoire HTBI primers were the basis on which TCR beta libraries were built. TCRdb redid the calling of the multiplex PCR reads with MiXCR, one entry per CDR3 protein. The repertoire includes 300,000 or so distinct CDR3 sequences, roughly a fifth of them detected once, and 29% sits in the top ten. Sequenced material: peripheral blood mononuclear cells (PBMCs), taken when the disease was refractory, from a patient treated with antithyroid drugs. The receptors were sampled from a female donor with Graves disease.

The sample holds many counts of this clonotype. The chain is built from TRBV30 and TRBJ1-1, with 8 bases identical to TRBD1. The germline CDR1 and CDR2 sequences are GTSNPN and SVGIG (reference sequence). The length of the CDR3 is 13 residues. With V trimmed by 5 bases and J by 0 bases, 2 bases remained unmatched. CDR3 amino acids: CAWGTGMNTEAFF. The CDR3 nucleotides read TGTGCCTGGGGGACAGGCATGAACACTGAAGCTTTCTTT.

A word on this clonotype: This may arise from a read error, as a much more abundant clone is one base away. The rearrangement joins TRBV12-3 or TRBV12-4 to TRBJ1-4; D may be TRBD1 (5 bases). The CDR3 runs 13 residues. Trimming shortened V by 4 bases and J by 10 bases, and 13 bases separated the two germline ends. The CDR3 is CASSWGWRGKLFF. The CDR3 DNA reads TGTGCCAGCAGTTGGGGGTGGCGTGGAAAACTGTTTTTT.

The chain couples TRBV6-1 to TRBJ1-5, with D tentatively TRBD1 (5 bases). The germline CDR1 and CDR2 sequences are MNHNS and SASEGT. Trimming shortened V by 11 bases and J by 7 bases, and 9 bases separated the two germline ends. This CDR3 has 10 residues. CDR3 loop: CASGVQPQHF. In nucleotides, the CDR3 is TGTGCCTCGGGGGTGCAGCCCCAGCATTTT.

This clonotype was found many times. CDR3 in DNA: TGCGCCAGCAAAAGGACAGGGTCGCCCTACGAGCAGTACTTC. Residues: CASKRTGSPYEQYF. The chain combines TRBV5-1 with TRBJ2-7; 8 bases are shared with TRBD1. CDR3 length equals 14 residues. J lost 2 bases, V lost 6 bases, and 7 bases had no gene match. Per germline, CDR1 SGHRS and CDR2 YFSETQ.

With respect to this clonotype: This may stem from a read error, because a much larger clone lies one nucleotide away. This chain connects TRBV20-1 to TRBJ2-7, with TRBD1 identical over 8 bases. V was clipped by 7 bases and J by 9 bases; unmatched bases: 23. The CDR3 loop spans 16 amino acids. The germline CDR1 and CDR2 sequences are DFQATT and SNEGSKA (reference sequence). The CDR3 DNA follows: TGCAGTGGTGGGGGCCAGGGGGCGGGTATTGGGCTCGGGCAGTACTTC. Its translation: CSGGGQGAGIGLGQYF.

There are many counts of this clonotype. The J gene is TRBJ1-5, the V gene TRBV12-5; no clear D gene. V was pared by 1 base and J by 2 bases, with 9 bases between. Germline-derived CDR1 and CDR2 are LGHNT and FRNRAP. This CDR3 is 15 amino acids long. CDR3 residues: CASGLEGLGNQPQHF. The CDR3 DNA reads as TGTGCTAGTGGTTTGGAAGGGCTTGGCAATCAGCCCCAGCATTTT.

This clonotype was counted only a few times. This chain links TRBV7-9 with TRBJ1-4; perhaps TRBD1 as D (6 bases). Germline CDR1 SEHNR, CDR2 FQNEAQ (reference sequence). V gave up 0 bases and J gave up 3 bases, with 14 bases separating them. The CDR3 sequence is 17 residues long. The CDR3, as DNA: TGTGCCAGCAGCTTAGCGGGGGCCGAGGGGTCTAATGAAAAACTGTTTTTT. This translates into CASSLAGAEGSNEKLFF.

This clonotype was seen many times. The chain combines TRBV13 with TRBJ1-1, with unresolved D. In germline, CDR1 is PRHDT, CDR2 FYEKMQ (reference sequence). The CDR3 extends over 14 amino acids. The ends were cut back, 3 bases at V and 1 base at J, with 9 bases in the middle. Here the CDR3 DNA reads TGTGCCAGCAGCTTCGTCGGTGGGAACACTGAAGCTTTCTTT. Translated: CASSFVGGNTEAFF.

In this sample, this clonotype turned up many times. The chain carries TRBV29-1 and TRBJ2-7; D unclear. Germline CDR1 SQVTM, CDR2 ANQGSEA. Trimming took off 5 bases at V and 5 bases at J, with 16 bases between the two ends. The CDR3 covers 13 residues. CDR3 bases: TGCAGCGTTCTCGTCCCGCTTTATAACGAGCAGTACTTC. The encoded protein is CSVLVPLYNEQYF.

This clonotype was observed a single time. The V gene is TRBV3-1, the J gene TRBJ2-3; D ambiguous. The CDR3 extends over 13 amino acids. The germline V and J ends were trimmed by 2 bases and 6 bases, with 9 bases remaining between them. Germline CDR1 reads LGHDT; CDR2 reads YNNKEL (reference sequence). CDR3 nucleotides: TGTGCCAGCAGCCAAAGGGCCCGGGATACGCAGTATTTT. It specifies CASSQRARDTQYF.

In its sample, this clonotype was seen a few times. The CDR3 DNA reads TGCAGCGTTGACGGGTCGGGGGGGCTCAACGAAAAACTGTTTTTT. Protein product: CSVDGSGGLNEKLFF. V usage is TRBV29-1 and J usage is TRBJ1-4, with TRBD1 as a possible D gene (6 bases). The CDR3 totals 15 residues. Germline V gives CDR1 SQVTM, CDR2 ANQGSEA. Between the trimmed V and J ends, which lost 3 bases and 8 bases, there was a span of 19 bases. The complete variable domain, with remaining parts taken from reference TRBV29-1 and TRBJ1-4, reads SAVISQKPSRDICQRGTSLTIQCQVDSQVTMMFWYRQQPGQSLTLIATANQGSEATYESGFVIDKFPISRPNLTFSTLTVSNMSPEDSSIYLCSVDGSGGLNEKLFFGSGTQLSVL.

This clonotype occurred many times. CDR3 sequence reads: CAGKQERGIETQYF. In DNA, the CDR3 is TGTGCCGGCAAACAAGAGCGGGGAATAGAGACCCAGTACTTC. This chain uses TRBV6-1 with TRBJ2-5; TRBD2 agrees at 7 bases. Germline V lookup: CDR1 MNHNS, CDR2 SASEGT. The trim removed 11 bases at V and 4 bases at J, leaving 13 bases unmatched. This CDR3 comprises 14 residues.

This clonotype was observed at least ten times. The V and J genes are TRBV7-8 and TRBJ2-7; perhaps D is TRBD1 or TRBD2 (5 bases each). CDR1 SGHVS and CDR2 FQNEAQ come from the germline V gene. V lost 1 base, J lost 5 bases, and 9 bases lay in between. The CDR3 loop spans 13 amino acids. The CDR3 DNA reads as TGTGCCAGCAGCTTAGGAGGGGAAGACGAGCAGTACTTC. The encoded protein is CASSLGGEDEQYF.

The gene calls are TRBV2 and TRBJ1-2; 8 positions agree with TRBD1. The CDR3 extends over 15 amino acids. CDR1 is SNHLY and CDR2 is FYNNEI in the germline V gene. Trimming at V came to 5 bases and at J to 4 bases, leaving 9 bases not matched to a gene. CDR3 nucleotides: TGTGCCAGCAGTTCCCAGGGGGCGCAGAGCTATGGCTACACCTTC. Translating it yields CASSSQGAQSYGYTF.